Shown below are 22 T cell receptor beta chains from a single sample sequenced in a study of T-cell reconstitution after alpha-beta-depleted transplantation in children. Unique molecular identifiers tagged the TCRbeta library. Using its own MiXCR run on the PCR reads, TCRdb lists one record per CDR3 protein. The sample yields 700,000 to 850,000 distinct CDR3 sequences, around 17% seen once. The specimen comprised PBMCs, mostly from graft donor cells, sampled 360 days after TCRalphabeta/CD19-depleted stem cell transplant. The receptors shown here come from a male patient younger than 18 who had a stem cell transplant for acute lymphoblastic leukemia, so the T cells may come from the graft donor.

This clonotype was recorded at least ten times. The genes are TRBV4-1 and TRBJ2-3; D may be TRBD2 (6 bases). The germline V gene has CDR1 MGHRA and CDR2 YSYEKL. The CDR3 has 17 residues. Trimming took 0 bases from V and 2 from J, leaving 15 bases between them. The CDR3 is CASSQEGLQTFTDTQYF. The CDR3, as DNA: TGCGCCAGCAGCCAAGAGGGACTCCAAACCTTCACAGATACGCAGTATTTT.

The chain is built from TRBV18 and TRBJ2-7, with 7 bases aligning to TRBD2. Looked up from germline, CDR1 is KGHSH and CDR2 is LQKENI. The CDR3 sequence is 13 residues long. After removal of 4 bases from V and 3 bases from J, the junction contained 3 bases not matched to a gene. CDR3 residues: CASSRGGLYEQYF. The CDR3 DNA follows: TGTGCCAGCTCACGGGGGGGACTCTACGAGCAGTACTTC.

Of note for this clonotype: This may be a read error, as it is one base from a much larger clone. This rearrangement joins TRBV27 to TRBJ2-7; 9 bases map to TRBD1. The V gene end was trimmed by 4 bases and the J gene end by 3 bases; junction bases not matched to a gene: 4. Germline values: CDR1 MNHEY, CDR2 SMNVEV (reference sequence). CDR3 length equals 14 residues. Here the CDR3 reads CASSYETGGYEQYF. Written as DNA, the CDR3 is TGTGCCAGCAGTTACGAGACAGGGGGCTACGAGCAGTACTTC.

The chain couples TRBV7-6 to TRBJ2-3; the D is unclear. The germline V gene has CDR1 SGHVS and CDR2 FNYEAQ. V lost 4 bases and J lost 5, with 10 bases in between. The CDR3 runs 13 residues. DNA for the CDR3: TGTGCCAGCAGCTCGGGTTGGGGAGATACGCAGTATTTT. Residues: CASSSGWGDTQYF. The full variable domain, in which reference TRBV7-6 and TRBJ2-3 provide the parts outside the CDR3, is GAGVSQSPRYKVTKRGQDVALRCDPISGHVSLYWYRQALGQGPEFLTYFNYEAQQDKSGLPNDRFSAERPEGSISTLTIQRTEQRDSAMYRCASSSGWGDTQYFGPGTRLTVL.

The gene calls are TRBV6-5 and TRBJ1-2; possibly TRBD1 for D (5 bases). V lost 6 bases, J lost 7 bases, and 9 bases lay in between. The germline V gene has CDR1 MNHEY and CDR2 SVGAGI. The CDR3 is 11 residues long. CDR3 nucleotide sequence: TGTGCCAGCAGCAGCGGGGGTGGCTACACCTTC. This sequence encodes CASSSGGGYTF.

This clonotype was counted a few times. The gene calls are TRBV4-2 and TRBJ2-1, with D tentatively TRBD2 (5 bases). V was trimmed by 0 bases and J by 1 base, leaving 13 bases between them. This CDR3 spans 17 amino acids. Germline CDR1 and CDR2: LGHNA and YNFKEQ. CDR3 sequence: CASSQEWEHLSYNEQFF. CDR3 nucleotides: TGTGCCAGCAGCCAAGAATGGGAGCACCTGTCCTACAATGAGCAGTTCTTC.

This clonotype came up a few times. V gene TRBV25-1 combines with J gene TRBJ2-1; D gene ambiguous. V shed 4 bases and J shed 9 bases, with 7 bases lying between them. The CDR3 loop spans 11 amino acids. Germline lookup yields CDR1 MGHDK and CDR2 SYGVNS. In DNA, the CDR3 is TGTGCCAGCAGTGCAGTTGGTGAGCAGTTCTTC. It specifies CASSAVGEQFF.

The J gene is TRBJ2-1, the V gene TRBV27; tentatively, D is TRBD2 (6 bases). The length of the CDR3 is 16 residues. The germline V gene encodes CDR1 MNHEY and CDR2 SMNVEV (reference sequence). Trimming stripped 3 bases from V and 4 bases from J, with 16 bases between. The CDR3 loop is CASSLLQSGLYNEQFF. DNA of the CDR3: TGTGCCAGCAGTTTGCTACAGAGCGGGTTGTACAATGAGCAGTTCTTC.

This clonotype was seen more than once but under ten times. This sequence joins TRBV20-1 and TRBJ1-2; 7 bases are a match to TRBD1. Germline loops: CDR1 DFQATT, CDR2 SNEGSKA (reference sequence). V gave up 5 bases and J gave up 8 bases; unmatched junction bases: 5. This CDR3 has 11 residues. CDR3 sequence reads: CSAPDRVGYTF. The CDR3 DNA reads as TGCAGTGCTCCTGACAGGGTCGGCTACACCTTC.

V is TRBV25-1 and J is TRBJ2-1, with 7 bases that match TRBD1. The CDR3 loop spans 14 amino acids. Germline V gives CDR1 MGHDK, CDR2 SYGVNS. V trimming: 8 bases; J trimming: 5 bases; junction bases outside the gene matches: 9. CDR3 region: CASGTGTVHNEQFF. As DNA, the CDR3 is TGTGCCAGCGGCACCGGGACAGTGCACAATGAGCAGTTCTTC. Drawing the rest from reference TRBV25-1 and TRBJ2-1, the complete variable domain is EADIYQTPRYLVIGTGKKITLECSQTMGHDKMYWYQQDPGMELHLIHYSYGVNSTEKGDLSSESTVSRIRTEHFPLTLESARPSHTSQYLCASGTGTVHNEQFFGPGTRLTVL.

Only a few counts were recorded for this clonotype. V gene TRBV25-1 combines with J gene TRBJ2-5, with D possibly being TRBD2 (6 bases). The CDR3 length is 15 residues. Germline V gene sequence: CDR1 MGHDK, CDR2 SYGVNS. V was shortened by 8 bases and J by 2 bases, with 18 bases between the two germline ends. CDR3 amino acids: CASRGWGVHQETQYF. CDR3 in DNA: TGTGCCAGCCGGGGGTGGGGAGTTCATCAAGAGACCCAGTACTTC.

This clonotype has only a few counts. V and J are TRBV7-9 and TRBJ2-7; no definite D call. Germline-derived CDR1 and CDR2 are SEHNR and FQNEAQ (reference sequence). This CDR3 has 17 residues. V shed 5 bases and J shed 7 bases, with 27 bases lying between them. The CDR3 reads CASSPDMGNRPPTEQYF. In DNA, the CDR3 is TGTGCCAGCAGCCCCGATATGGGCAACCGACCCCCAACGGAGCAGTACTTC.

The gene calls are TRBV9 and TRBJ2-3; TRBD1 is a possible D gene (5 bases). This CDR3 region has 14 residues. Trimming stripped 0 bases from V and 8 bases from J, with 13 bases between. CDR1 SGDLS and CDR2 YYNGEE come from the germline V gene. The CDR3 DNA is TGTGCCAGCAGCGTAGGCAGTGACAGTGGTACGCAGTATTTT. Translation: CASSVGSDSGTQYF.

The chain joins TRBV7-9 to TRBJ2-1, with 7 nucleotides matching TRBD2. CDR1 SEHNR and CDR2 FQNEAQ come from the germline V gene (reference sequence). The CDR3 length is 17 residues. V was pared by 3 bases and J by 0 bases, with 8 bases of the junction left unmatched. CDR3 sequence reads: CASSFVGRRSSYNEQFF. The CDR3 nucleotides are TGTGCCAGCAGCTTTGTCGGGAGGCGCAGCTCCTACAATGAGCAGTTCTTC.

This clonotype was seen a few times. The rearrangement links TRBV5-1 to TRBJ2-2; 7 nucleotides match TRBD1. The CDR3 sequence is 18 residues long. Germline V gives CDR1 SGHRS, CDR2 YFSETQ. Trimming at V came to 1 base and at J to 1 base, leaving 10 bases not matched to a gene. The CDR3 DNA is TGCGCCAGCAGCTTGATTGCCGTGGGGACAGTGAACACCGGGGAGCTGTTTTTT. Translated, it gives CASSLIAVGTVNTGELFF.

The rearrangement links TRBV29-1 to TRBJ2-7; TRBD1 agrees at 11 bases. The germline V gene encodes CDR1 SQVTM and CDR2 ANQGSEA. The CDR3 contains 15 residues. V lost 1 base and J lost 6; bases outside the gene matches: 8. Here the CDR3 DNA reads TGCAGCGTTGAAGTCGATTCGGACAGGGGGCGCGAGCAGTACTTC. This translates into CSVEVDSDRGREQYF.

This clonotype was seen repeatedly, ten times or more. The genes are TRBV12-3 or TRBV12-4 and TRBJ2-7, with 8 bases matching TRBD2. J gave up 7 bases and V 7 bases, and 12 bases lay outside the gene matches. This CDR3 spans 14 amino acids. The DNA of the CDR3 is TGTGCCAGCACCATCGGGGGGGGAGGAGGGGAGCAGTACTTC. Its translation is CASTIGGGGGEQYF.

The rearrangement joins TRBV30 to TRBJ1-2; D gene unclear. From germline, CDR1 is GTSNPN and CDR2 SVGIG (reference sequence). The CDR3 is made up of 14 amino acids. With 0 bases removed from V and 3 bases from J, the gap between germline ends came to 11 bases. In DNA, the CDR3 is TGTGCCTGGAGTGTACCGGACGGACACTATGGCTACACCTTC. Amino acids: CAWSVPDGHYGYTF.

In this sample, this clonotype turned up a few times. The V and J genes are TRBV6-1 and TRBJ2-2, with D perhaps matching TRBD1 (5 bases). The germline V gene has CDR1 MNHNS and CDR2 SASEGT. Trimming stripped 6 bases from V and 3 bases from J, with 11 bases between. The CDR3 loop spans 14 amino acids. This chain's CDR3 is CASSPATDTGELFF. The DNA of the CDR3 is TGTGCCAGCAGCCCCGCGACAGACACCGGGGAGCTGTTTTTT.

The chain combines TRBV5-1 with TRBJ1-1; D is possibly TRBD1 (5 bases). Per the germline V gene, CDR1 is SGHRS and CDR2 is YFSETQ. The CDR3 is 16 amino acids. The V and J ends lost 0 bases and 2 bases respectively, with 14 bases between them. CDR3 coding DNA: TGCGCCAGCAGCTTGGCCGTCGGGACGGGTAACACTGAAGCTTTCTTT. Translating gives CASSLAVGTGNTEAFF.

A few counts support this clonotype. The chain uses TRBV5-1 and TRBJ2-1, with a weak D call TRBD2 (6 bases). The V gene lost 4 bases and the J gene lost 4 bases, with 18 bases spanning the gap. CDR3 length: 16 residues. From germline, CDR1 is SGHRS and CDR2 YFSETQ. This CDR3 reads CASSPRDSTIYNEQFF. CDR3 nucleotides: TGCGCCAGCAGCCCCCGGGACTCGACTATTTACAATGAGCAGTTCTTC. The full variable domain, with the rest looked up from reference TRBV5-1 and TRBJ2-1, is KAGVTQTPRYLIKTRGQQVTLSCSPISGHRSVSWYQQTPGQGLQFLFEYFSETQRNKGNFPGRFSGRQFSNSRSEMNVSTLELGDSALYLCASSPRDSTIYNEQFFGPGTRLTVL.

The chain recombines TRBV5-1 with TRBJ2-1; D might be TRBD2 (5 bases). In germline, CDR1 is SGHRS, CDR2 YFSETQ. The CDR3 is 13 amino acids. The V end was cut by 0 bases, the J end by 9 bases, with 10 bases between. For the CDR3, the DNA is TGCGCCAGCAGCTTGGTGGTTCGGGGTGAGCAGTTCTTC. Encoded protein: CASSLVVRGEQFF.